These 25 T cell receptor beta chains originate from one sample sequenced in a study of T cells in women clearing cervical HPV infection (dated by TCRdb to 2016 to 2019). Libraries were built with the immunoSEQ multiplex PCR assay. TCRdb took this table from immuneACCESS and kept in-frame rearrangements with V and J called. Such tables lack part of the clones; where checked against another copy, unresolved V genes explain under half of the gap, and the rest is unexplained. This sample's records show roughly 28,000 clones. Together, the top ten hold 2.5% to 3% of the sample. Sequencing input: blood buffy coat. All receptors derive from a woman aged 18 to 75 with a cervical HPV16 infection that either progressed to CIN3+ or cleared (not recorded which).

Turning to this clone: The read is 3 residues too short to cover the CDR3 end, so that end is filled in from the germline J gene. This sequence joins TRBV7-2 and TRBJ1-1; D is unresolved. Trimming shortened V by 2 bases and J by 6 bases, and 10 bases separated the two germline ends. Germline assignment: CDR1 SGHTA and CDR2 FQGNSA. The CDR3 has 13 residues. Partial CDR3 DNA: TGTGCCAGCAGCTTACAAGGGCGCTCTGAA. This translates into CASSLQGRSE. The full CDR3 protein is CASSLQGRSEAFF.

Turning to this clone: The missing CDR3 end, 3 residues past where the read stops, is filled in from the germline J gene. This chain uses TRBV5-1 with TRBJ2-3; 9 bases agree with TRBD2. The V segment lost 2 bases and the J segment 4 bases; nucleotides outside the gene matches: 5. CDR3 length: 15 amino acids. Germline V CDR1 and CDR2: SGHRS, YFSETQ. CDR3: CASSLGGRASDTQYF. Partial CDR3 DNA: TGCGCCAGCAGCTTAGGCGGGAGGGCATCAGATACG.

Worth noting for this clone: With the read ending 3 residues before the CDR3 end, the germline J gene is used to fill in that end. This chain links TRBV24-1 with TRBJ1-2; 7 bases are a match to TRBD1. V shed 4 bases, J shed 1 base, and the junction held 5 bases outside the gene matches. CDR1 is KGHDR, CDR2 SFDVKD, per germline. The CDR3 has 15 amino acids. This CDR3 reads CATSDRDSFNYGYTF. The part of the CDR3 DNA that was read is TGTGCCACCAGTGACCGGGACAGCTTTAACTATGGC.

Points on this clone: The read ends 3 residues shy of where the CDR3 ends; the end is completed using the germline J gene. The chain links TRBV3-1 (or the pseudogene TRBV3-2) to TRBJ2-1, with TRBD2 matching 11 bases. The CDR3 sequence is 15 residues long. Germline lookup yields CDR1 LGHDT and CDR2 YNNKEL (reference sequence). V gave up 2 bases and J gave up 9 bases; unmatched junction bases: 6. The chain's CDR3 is CASSQRLAGLGEQFF. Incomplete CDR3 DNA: TGTGCCAGCAGCCAAAGACTAGCGGGATTGGGTGAG.

The CDR3 DNA, read in part, is TGTGCCAGCACGGCCGGGGCCTACAATGAG. It translates to CASTAGAYNE. The CDR3 as a whole reads CASTAGAYNEQFF. The chain is built from TRBV7-9 and TRBJ2-1, with D perhaps TRBD2 (5 bases). The read finishes 3 residues shy of the CDR3 end, and the germline J gene is used to complete it. The CDR3 has 13 residues. V lost 7 bases to trimming and J lost 2 bases, with 9 bases between them. Per germline, CDR1 SEHNR and CDR2 FQNEAQ (reference sequence).

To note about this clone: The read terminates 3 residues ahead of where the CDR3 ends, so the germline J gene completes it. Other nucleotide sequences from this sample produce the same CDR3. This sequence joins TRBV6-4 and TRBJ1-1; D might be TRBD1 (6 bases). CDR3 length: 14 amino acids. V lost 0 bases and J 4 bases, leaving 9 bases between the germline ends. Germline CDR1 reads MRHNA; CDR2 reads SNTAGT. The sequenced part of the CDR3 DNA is TGTGCCAGCAGTGACTCCTCCAGGGGCACTGAA. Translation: CASSDSSRGTE. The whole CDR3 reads CASSDSSRGTEAFF.

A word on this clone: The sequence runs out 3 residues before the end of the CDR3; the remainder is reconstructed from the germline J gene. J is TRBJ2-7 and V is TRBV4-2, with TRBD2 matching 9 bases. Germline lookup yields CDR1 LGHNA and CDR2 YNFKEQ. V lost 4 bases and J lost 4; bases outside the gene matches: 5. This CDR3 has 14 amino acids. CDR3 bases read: TGTGCCAGCAGCCCCAGGACTAGCGAATACGAG. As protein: CASSPRTSEYE. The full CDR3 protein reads CASSPRTSEYEQYF.

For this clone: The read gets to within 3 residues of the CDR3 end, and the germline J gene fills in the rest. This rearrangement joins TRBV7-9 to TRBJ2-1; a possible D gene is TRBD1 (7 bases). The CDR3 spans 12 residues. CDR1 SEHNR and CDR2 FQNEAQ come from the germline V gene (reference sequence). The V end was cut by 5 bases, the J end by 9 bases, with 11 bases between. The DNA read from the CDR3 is TGTGCCAGCAGCAACAGGGGAGGTGAG. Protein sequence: CASSNRGGE. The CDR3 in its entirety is CASSNRGGEQFF.

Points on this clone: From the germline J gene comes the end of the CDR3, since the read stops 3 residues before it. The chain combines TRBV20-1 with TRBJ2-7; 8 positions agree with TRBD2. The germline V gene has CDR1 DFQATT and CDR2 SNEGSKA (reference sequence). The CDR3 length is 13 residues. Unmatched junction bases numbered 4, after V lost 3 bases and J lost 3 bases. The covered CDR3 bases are TGCAGTGCTAGTGGGACTAGGAGCTACGAG. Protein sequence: CSASGTRSYE. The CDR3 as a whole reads CSASGTRSYEQYF.

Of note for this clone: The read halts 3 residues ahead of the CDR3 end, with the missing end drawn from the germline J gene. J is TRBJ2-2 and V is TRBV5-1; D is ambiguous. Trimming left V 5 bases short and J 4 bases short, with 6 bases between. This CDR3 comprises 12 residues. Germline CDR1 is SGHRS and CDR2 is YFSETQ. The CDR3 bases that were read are TGCGCCAGCAGGTTCAGCACCGGGGAG. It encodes CASRFSTGE. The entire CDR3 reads CASRFSTGELFF.

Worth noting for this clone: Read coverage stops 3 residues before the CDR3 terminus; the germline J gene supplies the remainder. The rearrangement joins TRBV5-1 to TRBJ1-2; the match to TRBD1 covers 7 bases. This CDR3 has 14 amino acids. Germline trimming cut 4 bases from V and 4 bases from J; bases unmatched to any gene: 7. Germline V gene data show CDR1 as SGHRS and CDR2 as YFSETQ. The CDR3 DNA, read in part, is TGCGCCAGCAGCGCGGGACAGAGCAGCTATGGC. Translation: CASSAGQSSYG. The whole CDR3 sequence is CASSAGQSSYGYTF. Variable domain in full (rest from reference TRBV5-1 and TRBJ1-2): KAGVTQTPRYLIKTRGQQVTLSCSPISGHRSVSWYQQTPGQGLQFLFEYFSETQRNKGNFPGRFSGRQFSNSRSEMNVSTLELGDSALYLCASSAGQSSYGYTFGSGTRLTVV.

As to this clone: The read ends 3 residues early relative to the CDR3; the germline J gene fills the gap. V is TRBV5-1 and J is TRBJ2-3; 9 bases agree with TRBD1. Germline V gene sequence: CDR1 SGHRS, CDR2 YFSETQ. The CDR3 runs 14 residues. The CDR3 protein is CASSPRDRVSAQYF. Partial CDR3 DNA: TGCGCCAGCAGCCCCCGGGACAGGGTTTCTGCG.

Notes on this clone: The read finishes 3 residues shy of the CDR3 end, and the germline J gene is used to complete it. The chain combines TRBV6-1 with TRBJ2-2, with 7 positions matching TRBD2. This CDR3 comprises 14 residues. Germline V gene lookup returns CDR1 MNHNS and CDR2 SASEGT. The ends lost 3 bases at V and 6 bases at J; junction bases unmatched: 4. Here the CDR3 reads CASSDSTSPGELFF. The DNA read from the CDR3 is TGTGCCAGCAGTGATTCGACTAGCCCCGGGGAG.

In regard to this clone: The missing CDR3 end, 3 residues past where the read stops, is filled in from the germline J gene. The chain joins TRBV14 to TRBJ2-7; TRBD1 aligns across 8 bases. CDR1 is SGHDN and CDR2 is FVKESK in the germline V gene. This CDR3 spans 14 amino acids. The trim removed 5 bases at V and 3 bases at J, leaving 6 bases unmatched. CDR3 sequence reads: CASSWTGQGYEQYF. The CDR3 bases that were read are TGTGCCAGCAGCTGGACCGGACAGGGCTACGAG.

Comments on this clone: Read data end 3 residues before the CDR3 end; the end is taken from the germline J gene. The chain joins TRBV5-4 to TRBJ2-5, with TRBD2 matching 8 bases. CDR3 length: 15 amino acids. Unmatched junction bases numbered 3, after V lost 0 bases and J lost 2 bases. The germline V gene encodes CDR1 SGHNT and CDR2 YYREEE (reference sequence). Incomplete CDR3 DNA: TGTGCCAGCAGCTTGGGCGGGGGGCGACAAGAGACC. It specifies CASSLGGGRQET. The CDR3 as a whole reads CASSLGGGRQETQYF.

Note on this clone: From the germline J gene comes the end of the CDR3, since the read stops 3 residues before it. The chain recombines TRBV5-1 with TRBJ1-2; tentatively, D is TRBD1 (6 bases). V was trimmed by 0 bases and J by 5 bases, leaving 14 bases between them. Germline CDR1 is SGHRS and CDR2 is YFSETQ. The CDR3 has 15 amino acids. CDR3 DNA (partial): TGCGCCAGCAGCTTGGTTGAAGGGGGAAAATATGGC. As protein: CASSLVEGGKYG. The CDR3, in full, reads CASSLVEGGKYGYTF.

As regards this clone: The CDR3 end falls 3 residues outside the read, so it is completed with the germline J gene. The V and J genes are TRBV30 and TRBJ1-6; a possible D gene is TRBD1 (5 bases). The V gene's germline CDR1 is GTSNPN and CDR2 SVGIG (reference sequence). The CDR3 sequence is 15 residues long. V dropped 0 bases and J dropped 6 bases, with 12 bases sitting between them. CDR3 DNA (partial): TGTGCCTGGAGTGTACTCTGGGACTTTAATTCACCC. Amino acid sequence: CAWSVLWDFNSP. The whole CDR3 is CAWSVLWDFNSPLHF.

The CDR3: CASSSLGQGINEQYF. Incomplete CDR3 DNA: TGTGCCAGCAGCTCCCTGGGACAGGGAATCAACGAG. This chain links TRBV27 with TRBJ2-7; 9 bases agree with TRBD1. Sequencing ends 3 residues short of the CDR3 end; the germline J gene provides the rest. The CDR3 spans 15 residues. With 6 bases clipped from V and 5 bases from J, the junction kept 11 bases outside the gene matches. The V gene's germline CDR1 is MNHEY and CDR2 SMNVEV (reference sequence).

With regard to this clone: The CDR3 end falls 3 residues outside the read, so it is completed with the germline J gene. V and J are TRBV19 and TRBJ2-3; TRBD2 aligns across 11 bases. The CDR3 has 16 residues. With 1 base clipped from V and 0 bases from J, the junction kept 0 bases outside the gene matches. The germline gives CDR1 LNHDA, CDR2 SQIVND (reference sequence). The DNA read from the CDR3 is TGTGCCAGTAGTATAGCTAGCGGGGGGAGCACAGATACG. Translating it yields CASSIASGGSTDT. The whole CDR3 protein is CASSIASGGSTDTQYF.

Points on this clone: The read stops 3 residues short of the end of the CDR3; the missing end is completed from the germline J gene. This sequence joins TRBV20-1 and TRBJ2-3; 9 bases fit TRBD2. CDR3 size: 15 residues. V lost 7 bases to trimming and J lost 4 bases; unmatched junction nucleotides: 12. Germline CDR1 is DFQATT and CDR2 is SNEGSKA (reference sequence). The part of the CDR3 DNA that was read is TGCAGTGTCCCCCCCCTAGCGGGGATCCCAGATACG. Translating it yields CSVPPLAGIPDT. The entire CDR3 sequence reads CSVPPLAGIPDTQYF.

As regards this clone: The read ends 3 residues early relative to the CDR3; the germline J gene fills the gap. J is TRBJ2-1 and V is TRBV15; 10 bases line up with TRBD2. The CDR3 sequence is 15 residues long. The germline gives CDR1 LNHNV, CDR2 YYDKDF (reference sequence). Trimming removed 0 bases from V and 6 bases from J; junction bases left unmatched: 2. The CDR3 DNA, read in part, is TGTGCCACCAGCAGAGAGGCTAGCGGGGGCAATGAG. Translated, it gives CATSREASGGNE. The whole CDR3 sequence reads CATSREASGGNEQFF.

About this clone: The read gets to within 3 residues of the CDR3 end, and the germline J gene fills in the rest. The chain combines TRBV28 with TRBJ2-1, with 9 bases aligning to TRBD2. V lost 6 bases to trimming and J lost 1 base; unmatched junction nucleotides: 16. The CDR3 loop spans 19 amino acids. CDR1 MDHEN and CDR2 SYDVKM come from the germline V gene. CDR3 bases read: TGTGCCAGCAGAGGGTGGGTGGTTAGCGGGAGCGGGTCCTACAATGAG. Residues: CASRGWVVSGSGSYNE. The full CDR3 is CASRGWVVSGSGSYNEQFF.

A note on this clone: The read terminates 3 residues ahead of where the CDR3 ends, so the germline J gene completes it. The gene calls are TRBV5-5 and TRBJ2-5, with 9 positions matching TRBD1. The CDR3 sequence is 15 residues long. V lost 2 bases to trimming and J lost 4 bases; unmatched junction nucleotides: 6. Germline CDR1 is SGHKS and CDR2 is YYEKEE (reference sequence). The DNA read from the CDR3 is TGTGCCAGCAGCTTCTTGGGACAGGGAGGAGAGACC. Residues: CASSFLGQGGET. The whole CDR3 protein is CASSFLGQGGETQYF.

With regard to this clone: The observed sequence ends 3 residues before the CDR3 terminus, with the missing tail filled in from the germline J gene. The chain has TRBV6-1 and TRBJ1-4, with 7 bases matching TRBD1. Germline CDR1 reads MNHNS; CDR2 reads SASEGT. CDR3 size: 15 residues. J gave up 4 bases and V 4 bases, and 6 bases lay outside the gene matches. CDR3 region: CASSALTGSNEKLFF. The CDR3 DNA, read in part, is TGTGCCAGCAGTGCCTTGACAGGGAGTAATGAAAAA.

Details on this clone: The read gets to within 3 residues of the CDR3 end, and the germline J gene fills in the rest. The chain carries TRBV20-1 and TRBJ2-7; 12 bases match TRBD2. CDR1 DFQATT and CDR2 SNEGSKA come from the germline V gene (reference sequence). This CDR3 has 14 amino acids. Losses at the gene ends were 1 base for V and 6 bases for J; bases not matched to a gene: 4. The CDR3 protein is CSARGLAGVLEQYF. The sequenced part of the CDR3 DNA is TGCAGTGCTAGAGGACTAGCGGGAGTCCTCGAG.